Following are 3 T cell receptor beta chains from one sample sequenced in a study of blood T cell repertoires in COVID-19. Sequenced by immunoSEQ multiplex PCR; TCRdb stores in-frame clones only, minus some. This sample has 100,000 to 150,000 clones, with roughly 86% found just once. Material for sequencing was peripheral blood. The source of these receptors is a woman in her 70s with COVID-19, enrolled during active disease.

This clone was observed a single time. The chain couples TRBV28 to TRBJ2-1; TRBD1 aligns across 8 bases. In germline, CDR1 is MDHEN, CDR2 SYDVKM. The CDR3 length is 13 residues. Trimming took 4 bases from V and 12 from J; bases not matched to a gene: 8. DNA of the CDR3: TGTGCCAGCAGTTCCTCCGACAGGGGACGGCAGTTCTTC. Protein sequence: CASSSSDRGRQFF.

This rearrangement joins TRBV10-3 to TRBJ2-3; 9 bases align to TRBD1. Germline loops: CDR1 ENHRY, CDR2 SYGVKD. Trimming took 6 bases from V and 0 from J; bases not matched to a gene: 4. The CDR3 spans 15 residues. The CDR3 loop is CAISSDRGSTDTQYF. The DNA of the CDR3 is TGTGCCATCAGCTCAGACAGGGGGAGCACAGATACGCAGTATTTT.

DNA for the CDR3: TGTGCCATCAGTGTTGGACAGGGGGCAGGAGAGACCCAGTACTTC. Translating it yields CAISVGQGAGETQYF. The chain uses TRBV10-3 and TRBJ2-5, with 11 bases lining up with TRBD1. Trimming took 4 bases from V and 4 from J; bases not matched to a gene: 5. The CDR3 loop spans 15 amino acids. Germline loops: CDR1 ENHRY, CDR2 SYGVKD.